Each of the 17 T cell receptor beta chains below was sequenced from the same sample in a study of T cell responses to AZD1222 COVID-19 vaccine. Clones were read by immunoSEQ multiplex PCR, and TCRdb kept only the in-frame ones, dropping some. The repertoire includes tens of thousands of clones, about nine tenths of them detected once, and 5.4% sits in the top ten. Sample: peripheral blood, taken 28 days after the second AZD1222 dose. Receptors were obtained from an adult who received the AZD1222 COVID-19 vaccine.

The rearrangement joins TRBV28 to TRBJ2-2; D tentatively reads TRBD1 or TRBD2 (5 bases each). Germline loops: CDR1 MDHEN, CDR2 SYDVKM. Between the trimmed V and J ends, which lost 2 bases and 6 bases, there was a span of 7 bases. The CDR3 sequence is 13 residues long. CDR3 sequence: CASSLPGPGELFF. The CDR3 DNA follows: TGTGCCAGCAGTTTACCGGGGCCCGGGGAGCTGTTTTTT.

This sequence joins TRBV5-1 and TRBJ2-3; D unclear. This CDR3 contains 16 residues. The V end lost 0 bases, the J end lost 2 bases, and 13 bases lay between the germline ends. From germline, CDR1 is SGHRS and CDR2 YFSETQ. CDR3 residues: CASSLDTGSLTDTQYF. CDR3 coding DNA: TGCGCCAGCAGCTTGGACACCGGGTCCCTCACAGATACGCAGTATTTT.

The J gene is TRBJ1-1, the V gene TRBV19, with D perhaps TRBD1 (6 bases). Trimming removed 6 bases from V and 3 bases from J, with 11 bases in between. CDR3 size: 13 residues. Per germline, CDR1 LNHDA and CDR2 SQIVND (reference sequence). In DNA form, the CDR3 reads TGTGCCAGTAGCCCGGGGGCGTACACTGAAGCTTTCTTT. This translates into CASSPGAYTEAFF. The complete variable domain, with remaining parts taken from reference TRBV19 and TRBJ1-1, reads DGGITQSPKYLFRKEGQNVTLSCEQNLNHDAMYWYRQDPGQGLRLIYYSQIVNDFQKGDIAEGYSVSREKKESFPLTVTSAQKNPTAFYLCASSPGAYTEAFFGQGTRLTVV.

V is TRBV7-2 and J is TRBJ2-7, with D hard to call. Trimming left V 1 base short and J 1 base short, with 8 bases between. Per the germline V gene, CDR1 is SGHTA and CDR2 is FQGNSA. There are 14 residues in the CDR3. The CDR3 DNA sequence: TGTGCCAGCAGCTTAGAAATATATTCCTACGAGCAGTACTTC. Its protein is CASSLEIYSYEQYF.

This clone turned up a few times. The V gene is TRBV10-3, the J gene TRBJ2-3, with TRBD2 as a possible D gene (6 bases). Trimming left V 4 bases short and J 3 bases short, with 8 bases between. Germline V gene sequence: CDR1 ENHRY, CDR2 SYGVKD. This CDR3 has 13 residues. This CDR3 is CAISGGGTDTQYF. Here the CDR3 DNA reads TGTGCCATCAGTGGTGGGGGGACAGATACGCAGTATTTT.

The V gene is TRBV6-5, the J gene TRBJ2-1, with 10 positions matching TRBD2. CDR1 and CDR2 (germline): MNHEY, SVGAGI. The CDR3 totals 15 residues. J was trimmed by 8 bases and V by 5 bases; bases with no gene match: 9. The CDR3 sequence is CASSPLAGGRHEQFF. The CDR3 coding sequence is TGTGCCAGCAGTCCCTTAGCGGGGGGCCGCCATGAGCAGTTCTTC.

The rearrangement uses TRBV5-6 and TRBJ1-4, with 8 bases that match TRBD1. With V trimmed by 2 bases and J by 0 bases, 0 bases remained unmatched. The CDR3 has 15 residues. CDR1 and CDR2 from the germline V gene are SGHDT and YYEEEE. CDR3 in DNA: TGTGCCAGCAGCTTACAGGGGGCAACTAATGAAAAACTGTTTTTT. Residues: CASSLQGATNEKLFF.

The V call is TRBV10-3, the J call TRBJ2-3; the D gene could be TRBD1 or TRBD2 (6 bases each). CDR1 ENHRY and CDR2 SYGVKD come from the germline V gene. V was pared by 5 bases and J by 2 bases, with 14 bases between. The CDR3 has 15 amino acids. The CDR3 nucleotides are TGTGCCATCAGTCAGTTGAGGGGGGCCACAGATACGCAGTATTTT. It encodes CAISQLRGATDTQYF.

The V gene is TRBV12-3 or TRBV12-4, the J gene TRBJ2-7; D possibly corresponds to TRBD2 (6 bases). V lost 3 bases and J lost 5, with 11 bases in between. The CDR3 runs to 13 residues. This CDR3 reads CASSFWLANEQYF. CDR3 in DNA: TGTGCCAGCAGTTTTTGGCTAGCGAACGAGCAGTACTTC.

This chain links TRBV28 with TRBJ2-7; 10 bases fit TRBD1. Germline CDR1 is MDHEN and CDR2 is SYDVKM. The CDR3 extends over 14 amino acids. J lost 3 bases, V lost 6 bases, and 5 bases had no gene match. The CDR3 sequence: CASSGTGANYEQYF. CDR3 coding DNA: TGTGCCAGCAGCGGGACAGGGGCTAACTACGAGCAGTACTTC.

The rearrangement joins TRBV6-5 to TRBJ1-1; 9 nucleotides line up with TRBD1. Germline CDR1 MNHEY, CDR2 SVGAGI. The CDR3 is made up of 12 amino acids. Trimming took 6 bases from V and 12 from J; bases not matched to a gene: 8. This CDR3 is CASRTGTGLTFF. The CDR3 nucleotides read TGTGCCAGCAGAACCGGGACAGGGTTAACTTTCTTT.

This clone was seen a few times. The rearrangement joins TRBV7-8 to TRBJ1-5, with 7 bases aligning to TRBD1. Germline CDR1 and CDR2: SGHVS and FQNEAQ. Trimming took 8 bases from V and 4 from J; bases not matched to a gene: 11. The CDR3 is 15 residues long. The CDR3 loop reads CASAPFRDSNQPQHF. The CDR3 DNA reads TGTGCCAGCGCCCCTTTTCGGGACAGTAATCAGCCCCAGCATTTT.

The chain uses TRBV5-1 and TRBJ1-1; 7 bases line up with TRBD1. Germline CDR1 and CDR2: SGHRS and YFSETQ. V shed 4 bases and J 6 bases; nucleotides not matched to a gene: 12. CDR3 size: 15 residues. CDR3: CASSPGRQGRAEAFF. The CDR3, as DNA: TGCGCCAGCAGCCCCGGTCGACAGGGTAGGGCTGAAGCTTTCTTT.

CDR3 sequence: CASQSRGVSYGYTF. The CDR3 DNA follows: TGTGCCAGTCAAAGCAGGGGCGTTAGCTATGGCTACACCTTC. The chain has TRBV19 and TRBJ1-2; TRBD1 might be the D (6 bases). The length of the CDR3 is 14 residues. Germline assignment: CDR1 LNHDA and CDR2 SQIVND (reference sequence). Between the trimmed V and J ends, which lost 8 bases and 4 bases, there was a span of 17 bases.

This chain uses TRBV4-3 with TRBJ2-3; D might be TRBD2 (5 bases). Deletions cut 0 bases from V and 1 base from J, with 14 bases between. The CDR3 is 17 amino acids. Germline CDR1 is LGHNA and CDR2 is YSLEER. CDR3 sequence: CASSQDWTGGGTDTQYF. DNA of the CDR3: TGCGCCAGCAGCCAAGATTGGACTGGCGGCGGCACAGATACGCAGTATTTT.

V is TRBV19 and J is TRBJ2-1, with D possibly being TRBD1 or TRBD2 (5 bases each). The V end lost 3 bases, the J end lost 2 bases, and 17 bases lay between the germline ends. This CDR3 has 17 residues. Germline V gene data show CDR1 as LNHDA and CDR2 as SQIVND (reference sequence). The CDR3, as DNA: TGTGCCAGTAGTATTTCCTGGGACCTAGGACCCTACAATGAGCAGTTCTTC. Amino acid sequence: CASSISWDLGPYNEQFF.

This clone was observed a handful of times. The rearrangement uses TRBV2 and TRBJ1-1; a weak D match, TRBD1 (6 bases). Trimming cost V 6 bases and J 5 bases, with 10 bases left between them. The germline V gene encodes CDR1 SNHLY and CDR2 FYNNEI. This CDR3 has 12 residues. The CDR3 spells CASSDRWTEAFF. CDR3 bases: TGTGCCAGCAGCGACAGGTGGACTGAAGCTTTCTTT.